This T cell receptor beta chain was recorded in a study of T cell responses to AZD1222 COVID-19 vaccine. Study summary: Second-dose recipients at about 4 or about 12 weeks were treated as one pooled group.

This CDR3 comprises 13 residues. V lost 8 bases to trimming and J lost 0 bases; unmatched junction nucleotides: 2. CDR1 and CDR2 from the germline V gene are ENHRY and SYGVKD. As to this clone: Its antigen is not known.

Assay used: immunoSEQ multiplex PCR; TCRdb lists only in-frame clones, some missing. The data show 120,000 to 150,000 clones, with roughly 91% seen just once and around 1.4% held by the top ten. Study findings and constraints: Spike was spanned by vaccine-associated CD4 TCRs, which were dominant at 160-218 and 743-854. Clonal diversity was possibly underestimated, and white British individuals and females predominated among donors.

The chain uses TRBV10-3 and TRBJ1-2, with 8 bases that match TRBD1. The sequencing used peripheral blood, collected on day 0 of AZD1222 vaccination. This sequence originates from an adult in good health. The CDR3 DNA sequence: TGTGCCATCGGGGACAGGACTAACTATGGCTACACCTTC. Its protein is CAIGDRTNYGYTF.